This TCR beta chain was sequenced for a study of blood T cells in healthy people across ages (dated by TCRdb to between 2015 and 2016). For context, the study as a whole: In model experiments, roughly one uniquely barcoded TCR beta cDNA molecule per two T cells was captured by template switching. The study measured age-related changes in TCR beta repertoire diversity using deep sequencing normalized with unique cDNA molecular identifiers. Four age groups were formed from the donors: young (average approximately 17 years), middle-aged (around 39), aged (approximately 60) and long-lived (around 82). To avoid experimental bias, donors of different ages were randomly spread across the sequencing lanes. For two donors (one aged 18 to 30 and one aged 80 or older), the study analyzed two additional independent replicas of 1 million unique cDNA reads from the same blood draw.

The 40 or so donors, aged 6 to 90 years, were systemically healthy Caucasian individuals from Russia. Around 10 milliliters of peripheral blood were collected from each donor into EDTA-treated Vacutainer tubes. PBMCs were isolated by Ficoll-Paque density-gradient centrifugation, with at least 6 million obtained per sample. Total RNA was extracted from PBMCs with Trizol reagent, with at least 5.5 micrograms obtained per sample. For every donor, flow cytometry on a PBMC aliquot measured the percentage of naive CD45RAhigh/CD27high T cells. As to this clonotype: There is no known antigen for this receptor. At one end, the junction sequence differs from germline, possibly due to a read error.

Looking up the germline V gene (reference sequence) yields CDR1 MNHNY and CDR2 SVGAGI. The CDR3 runs 16 amino acids, cysteine and phenylalanine included. Only CDR3 DNA is held: 48 bases, read in frame from base 1. The library relied on 5' RACE. TCRdb records Illumina HiSeq 2500 as the sequencer. The second PCR ran for about 7 to 11 cycles and used a J-beta primer mix along with a sample-barcoded 5' primer. Each TCR beta cDNA molecule received a unique molecular identifier from a template-switch 5' adaptor carrying 12 random nucleotides. Each sample yielded at least 3 million CDR3-containing paired-end reads. All of the RNA was converted into first-strand cDNA using the Mint cDNA synthesis kit, with a TRBC-specific oligonucleotide serving as the primer. Following uracil-DNA glycosylase treatment, a first 18-cycle PCR with universal primers M1SS and BC2_uni_R was performed on all cDNA. As for the authors' bioinformatics: For normalization, 1 million high-quality reads, each with a distinct molecular identifier, were randomly selected from each sample. Instead of being binned into consensus sequences, reads that shared molecular identifiers were thrown out. MiTCR, run with a Q25 quality threshold and the strictest error-elimination algorithm, handled CDR3 identification, clonotype clustering and error correction. A nonparametric unseen species model using Euler transformation provided a lower-bound estimate of total TCR beta diversity. The public reads were reprocessed in TCRdb via fastp at Q25 and MiXCR, keeping in-frame beta chains. Entries that share a CDR3 protein sequence are merged under the most common genes and DNA. TCRdb's processing, not the study's, gives the V and J calls here. The sample profile shows 1.5 million to 2 million distinct CDR3 sequences; roughly 27% of them were found once. The ten largest clonotypes hold less than 9.5% of the sample.

Study-wide conclusions, independent of this receptor: As age increased, observed TCR beta diversity per million T cells dropped in a roughly linear way, and a significant reduction was already evident by age about 40. Because donor CMV infection status was unknown, age-related changes in expanded clonotypes were potentially confounded. Estimates of total diversity based on one million sequenced T cells were considered lower bounds and underestimates. Observed TCR beta diversity correlated strongly with the percentage of naive T cells measured by flow cytometry. Compared with the aged group, the long-lived group had more naive CD4+ T cells, fewer expanded clones and increased TCR diversity, suggesting age selection. Conclusive comparison of naive and antigen-experienced compartments was prevented by the profiling of bulk unsorted PBMCs.

The source is a woman aged 25-40 years in good health. Rearrangement joined TRBV6-6 to TRBJ2-7, with TRBD2 matching 7 junction bases. Sequencing was done on a sample of blood. The encoded CDR3 is CASSNSASGSRNEQYF. The sequenced DNA is TGTGCCAGCAGTAACTCCGCTAGCGGAAGTAGAAATGAGCAGTACTTC.